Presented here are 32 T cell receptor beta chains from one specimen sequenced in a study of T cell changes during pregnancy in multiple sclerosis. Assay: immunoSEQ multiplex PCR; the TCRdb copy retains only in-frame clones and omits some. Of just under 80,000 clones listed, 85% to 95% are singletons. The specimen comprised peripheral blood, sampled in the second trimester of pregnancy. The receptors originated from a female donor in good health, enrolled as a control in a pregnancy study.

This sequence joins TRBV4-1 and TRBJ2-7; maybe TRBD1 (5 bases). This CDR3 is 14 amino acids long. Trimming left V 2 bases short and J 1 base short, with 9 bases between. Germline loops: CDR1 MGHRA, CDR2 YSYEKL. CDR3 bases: TGCGCCAGCAGCCAACTAGGGGTTTCCTACGAGCAGTACTTC. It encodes CASSQLGVSYEQYF.

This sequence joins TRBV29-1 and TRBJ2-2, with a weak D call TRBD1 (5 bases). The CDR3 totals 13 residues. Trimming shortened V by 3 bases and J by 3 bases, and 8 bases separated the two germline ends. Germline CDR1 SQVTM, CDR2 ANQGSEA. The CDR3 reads CSVEGLDTGELFF. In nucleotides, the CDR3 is TGCAGCGTTGAGGGGCTGGACACCGGGGAGCTGTTTTTT.

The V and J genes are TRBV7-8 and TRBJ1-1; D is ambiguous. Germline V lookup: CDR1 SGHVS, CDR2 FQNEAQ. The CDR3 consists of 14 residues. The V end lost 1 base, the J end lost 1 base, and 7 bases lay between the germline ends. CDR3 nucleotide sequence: TGTGCCAGCAGCTTAGAGAGTAGGAACACTGAAGCTTTCTTT. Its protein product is CASSLESRNTEAFF. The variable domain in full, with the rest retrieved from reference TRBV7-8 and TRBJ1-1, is GAGVSQSPRYKVAKRGQDVALRCDPISGHVSLFWYQQALGQGPEFLTYFQNEAQLDKSGLPSDRFFAERPEGSVSTLKIQRTQQEDSAVYLCASSLESRNTEAFFGQGTRLTVV.

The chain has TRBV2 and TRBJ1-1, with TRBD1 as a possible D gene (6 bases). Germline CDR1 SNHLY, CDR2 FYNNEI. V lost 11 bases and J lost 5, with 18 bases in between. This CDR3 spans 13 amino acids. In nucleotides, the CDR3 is TGTGCCTCTCTGACCCAGGGGCGGACTGAAGCTTTCTTT. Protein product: CASLTQGRTEAFF.

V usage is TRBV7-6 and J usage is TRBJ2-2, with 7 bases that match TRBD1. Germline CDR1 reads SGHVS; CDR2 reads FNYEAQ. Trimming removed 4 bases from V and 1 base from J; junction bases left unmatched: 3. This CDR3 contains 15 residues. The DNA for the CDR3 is TGTGCCAGCAGCTCGGGACAGAGGAACACCGGGGAGCTGTTTTTT. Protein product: CASSSGQRNTGELFF.

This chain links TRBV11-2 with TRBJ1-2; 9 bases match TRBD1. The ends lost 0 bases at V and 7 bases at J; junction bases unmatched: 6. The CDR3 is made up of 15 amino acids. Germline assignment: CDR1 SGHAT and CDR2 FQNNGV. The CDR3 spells CASSLDGTGPGGYTF. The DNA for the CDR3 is TGTGCCAGCAGCTTAGACGGGACAGGGCCCGGTGGCTACACCTTC.

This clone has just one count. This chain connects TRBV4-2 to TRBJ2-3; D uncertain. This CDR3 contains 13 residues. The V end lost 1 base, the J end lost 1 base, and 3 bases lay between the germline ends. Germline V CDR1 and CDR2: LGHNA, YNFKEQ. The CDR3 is CASSQAGTDTQYF. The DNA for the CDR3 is TGTGCCAGCAGCCAAGCCGGCACAGATACGCAGTATTTT.

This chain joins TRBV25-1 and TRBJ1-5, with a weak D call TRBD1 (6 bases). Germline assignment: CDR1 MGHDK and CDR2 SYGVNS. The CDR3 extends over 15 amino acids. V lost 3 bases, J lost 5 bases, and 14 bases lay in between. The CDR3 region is CASSETDSAHQPQHF. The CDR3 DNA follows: TGTGCCAGCAGTGAGACGGACAGCGCACATCAGCCCCAGCATTTT.

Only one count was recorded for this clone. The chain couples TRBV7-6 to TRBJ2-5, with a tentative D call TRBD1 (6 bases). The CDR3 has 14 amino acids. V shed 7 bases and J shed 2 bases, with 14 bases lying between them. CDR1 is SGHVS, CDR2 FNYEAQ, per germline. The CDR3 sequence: CASTRDNLQETQYF. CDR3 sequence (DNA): TGTGCCAGCACCCGGGACAACCTACAAGAGACCCAGTACTTC.

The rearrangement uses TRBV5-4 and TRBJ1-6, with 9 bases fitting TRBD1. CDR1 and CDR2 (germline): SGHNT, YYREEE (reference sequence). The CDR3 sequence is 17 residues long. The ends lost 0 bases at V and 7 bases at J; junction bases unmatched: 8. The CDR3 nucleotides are TGTGCCAGCAGCTTGGCCTCATCCGGGACAGGGAATTCACCCCTCCACTTT. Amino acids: CASSLASSGTGNSPLHF.

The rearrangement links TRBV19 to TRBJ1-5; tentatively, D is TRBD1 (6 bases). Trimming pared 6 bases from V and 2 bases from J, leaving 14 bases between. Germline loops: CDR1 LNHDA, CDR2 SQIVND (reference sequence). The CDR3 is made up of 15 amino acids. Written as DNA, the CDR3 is TGTGCCAGTAGCAAAACAGGGTTCGGCAATCAGCCCCAGCATTTT. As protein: CASSKTGFGNQPQHF.

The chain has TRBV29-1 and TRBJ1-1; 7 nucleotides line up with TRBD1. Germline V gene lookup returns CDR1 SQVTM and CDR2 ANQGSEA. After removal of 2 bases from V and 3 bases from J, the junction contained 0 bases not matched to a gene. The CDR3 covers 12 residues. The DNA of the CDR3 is TGCAGCGTTGAACAGGGGGACACTGAAGCTTTCTTT. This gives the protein CSVEQGDTEAFF.

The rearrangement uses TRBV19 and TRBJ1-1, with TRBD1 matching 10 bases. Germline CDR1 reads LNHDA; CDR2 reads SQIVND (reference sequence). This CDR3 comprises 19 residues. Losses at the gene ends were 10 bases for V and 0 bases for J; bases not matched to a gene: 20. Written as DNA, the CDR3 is TGTGCCATTAAGGCAAACTACGGACAGGGGGGCCCTATGAACACTGAAGCTTTCTTT. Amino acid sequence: CAIKANYGQGGPMNTEAFF.

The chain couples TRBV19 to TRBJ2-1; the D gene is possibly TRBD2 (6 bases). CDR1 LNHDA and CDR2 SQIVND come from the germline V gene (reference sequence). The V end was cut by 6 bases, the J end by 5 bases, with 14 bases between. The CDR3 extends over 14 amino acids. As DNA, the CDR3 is TGTGCCAGTAGGTGGGGGGATCGCCACAATGAGCAGTTCTTC. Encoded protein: CASRWGDRHNEQFF.

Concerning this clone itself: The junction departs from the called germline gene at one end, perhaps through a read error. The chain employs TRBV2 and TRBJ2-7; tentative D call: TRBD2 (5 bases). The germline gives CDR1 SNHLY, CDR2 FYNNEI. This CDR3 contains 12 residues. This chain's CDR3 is CASSEDLGLQYF. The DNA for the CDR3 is TGTGCCAGCAGCGAAGACCTCGGACTGCAGTACTTC.

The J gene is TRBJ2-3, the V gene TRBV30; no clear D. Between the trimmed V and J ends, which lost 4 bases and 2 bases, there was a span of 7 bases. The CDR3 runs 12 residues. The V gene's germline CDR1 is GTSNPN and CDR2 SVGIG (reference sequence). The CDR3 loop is CAWTPVTDTQYF. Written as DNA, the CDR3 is TGTGCCTGGACCCCGGTCACAGATACGCAGTATTTT.

The CDR3 loop reads CASSSSGVYNEQFF. CDR3 in DNA: TGCGCCAGCAGCTCTAGCGGGGTCTACAATGAGCAGTTCTTC. The J gene is TRBJ2-1, the V gene TRBV5-1; TRBD2 aligns across 9 bases. The CDR3 spans 14 residues. Germline CDR1 SGHRS, CDR2 YFSETQ. Trimming cost V 3 bases and J 3 bases; bases outside gene matches: 1.

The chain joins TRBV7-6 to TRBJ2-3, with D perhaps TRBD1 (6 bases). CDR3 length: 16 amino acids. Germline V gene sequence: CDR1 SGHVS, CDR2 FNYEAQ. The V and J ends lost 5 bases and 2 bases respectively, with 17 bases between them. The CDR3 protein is CASSLDPRGVTDTQYF. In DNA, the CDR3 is TGTGCCAGCAGCCTAGACCCCAGGGGCGTCACAGATACGCAGTATTTT.

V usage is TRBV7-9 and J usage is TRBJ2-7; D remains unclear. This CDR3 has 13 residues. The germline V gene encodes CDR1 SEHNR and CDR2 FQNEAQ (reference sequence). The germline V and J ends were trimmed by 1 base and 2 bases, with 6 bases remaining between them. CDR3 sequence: CASSLDAAYEQYF. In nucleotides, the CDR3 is TGTGCCAGCAGCTTAGATGCAGCCTACGAGCAGTACTTC.

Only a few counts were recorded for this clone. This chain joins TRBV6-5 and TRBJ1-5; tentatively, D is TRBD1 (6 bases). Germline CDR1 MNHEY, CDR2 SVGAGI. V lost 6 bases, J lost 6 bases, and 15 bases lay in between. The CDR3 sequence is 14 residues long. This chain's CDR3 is CASRPTGLGQPQHF. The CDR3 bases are TGTGCCAGCAGACCCACAGGGTTAGGTCAGCCCCAGCATTTT.

The CDR3 sequence is CASSVKPGQTYEQYF. As DNA, the CDR3 is TGTGCCAGCAGCGTCAAGCCGGGACAGACCTACGAGCAGTACTTC. The chain carries TRBV9 and TRBJ2-7; 7 nucleotides line up with TRBD1. Germline V gene sequence: CDR1 SGDLS, CDR2 YYNGEE. J was trimmed by 2 bases and V by 2 bases; bases with no gene match: 7. This CDR3 spans 15 amino acids. Looking up the rest from reference TRBV9 and TRBJ2-7 gives the full variable domain: DSGVTQTPKHLITATGQRVTLRCSPRSGDLSVYWYQQSLDQGLQFLIQYYNGEERAKGNILERFSAQQFPDLHSELNLSSLELGDSALYFCASSVKPGQTYEQYFGPGTRLTVT.

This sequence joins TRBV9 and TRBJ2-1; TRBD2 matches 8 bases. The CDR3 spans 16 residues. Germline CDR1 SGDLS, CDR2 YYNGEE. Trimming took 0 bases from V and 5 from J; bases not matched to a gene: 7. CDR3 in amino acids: CASSVVPSGQNNEQFF. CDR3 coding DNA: TGTGCCAGCAGCGTAGTGCCTAGCGGGCAAAACAATGAGCAGTTCTTC.

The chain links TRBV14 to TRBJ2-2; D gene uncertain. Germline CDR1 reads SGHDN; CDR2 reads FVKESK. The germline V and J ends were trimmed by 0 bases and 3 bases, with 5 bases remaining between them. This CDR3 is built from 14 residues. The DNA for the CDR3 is TGTGCCAGCAGCCAAGAACTGGACACCGGGGAGCTGTTTTTT. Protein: CASSQELDTGELFF.

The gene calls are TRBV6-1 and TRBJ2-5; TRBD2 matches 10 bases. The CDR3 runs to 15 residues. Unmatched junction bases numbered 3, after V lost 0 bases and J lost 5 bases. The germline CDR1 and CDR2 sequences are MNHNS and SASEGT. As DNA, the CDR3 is TGTGCCAGCAGTGAAGCTAGCGGGGGGCCGGAGACCCAGTACTTC. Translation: CASSEASGGPETQYF.

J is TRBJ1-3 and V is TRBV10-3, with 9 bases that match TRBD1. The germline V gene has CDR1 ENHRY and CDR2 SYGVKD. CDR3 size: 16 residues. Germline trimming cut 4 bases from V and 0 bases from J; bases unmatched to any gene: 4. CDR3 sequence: CAISGTGAVSGNTIYF. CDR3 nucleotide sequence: TGTGCCATCAGTGGGACAGGGGCCGTCTCTGGAAACACCATATATTTT.

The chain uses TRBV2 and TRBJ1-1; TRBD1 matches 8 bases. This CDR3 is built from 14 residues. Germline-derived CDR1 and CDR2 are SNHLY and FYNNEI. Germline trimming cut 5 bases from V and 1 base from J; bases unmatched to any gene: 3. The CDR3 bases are TGTGCCAGCAGTTGGACAGGGAGGAACACTGAAGCTTTCTTT. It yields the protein CASSWTGRNTEAFF.

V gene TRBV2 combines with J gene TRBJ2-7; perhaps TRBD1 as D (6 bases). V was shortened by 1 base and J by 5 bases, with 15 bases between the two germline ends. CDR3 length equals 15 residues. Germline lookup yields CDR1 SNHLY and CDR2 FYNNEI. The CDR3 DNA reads TGTGCCAGCAGTGAAGGGGATCCAGGGGTGAACGAGCAGTACTTC. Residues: CASSEGDPGVNEQYF. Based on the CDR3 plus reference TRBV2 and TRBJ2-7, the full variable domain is EPEVTQTPSHQVTQMGQEVILRCVPISNHLYFYWYRQILGQKVEFLVSFYNNEISEKSEIFDDQFSVERPDGSNFTLKIRSTKLEDSAMYFCASSEGDPGVNEQYFGPGTRLTVT.

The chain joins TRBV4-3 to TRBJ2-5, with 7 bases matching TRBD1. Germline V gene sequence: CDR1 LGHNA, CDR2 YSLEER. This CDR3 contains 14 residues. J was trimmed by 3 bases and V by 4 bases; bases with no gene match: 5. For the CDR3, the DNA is TGCGCCAGCAGCCCCCGCGACAGGGAAGAGACCCAGTACTTC. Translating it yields CASSPRDREETQYF.

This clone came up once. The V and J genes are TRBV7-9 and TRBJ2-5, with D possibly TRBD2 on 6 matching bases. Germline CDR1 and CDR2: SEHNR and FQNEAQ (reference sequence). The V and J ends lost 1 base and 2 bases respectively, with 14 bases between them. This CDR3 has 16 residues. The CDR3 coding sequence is TGTGCCAGCAGCTTAGGGTCCGGGGGAGGACAAGAGACCCAGTACTTC. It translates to CASSLGSGGGQETQYF.

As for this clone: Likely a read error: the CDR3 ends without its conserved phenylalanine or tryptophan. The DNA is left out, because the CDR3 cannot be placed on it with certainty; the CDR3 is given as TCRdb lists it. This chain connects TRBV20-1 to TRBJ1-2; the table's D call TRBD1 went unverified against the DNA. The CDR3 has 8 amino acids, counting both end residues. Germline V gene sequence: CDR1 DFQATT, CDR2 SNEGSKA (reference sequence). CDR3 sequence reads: CSARDSPL.

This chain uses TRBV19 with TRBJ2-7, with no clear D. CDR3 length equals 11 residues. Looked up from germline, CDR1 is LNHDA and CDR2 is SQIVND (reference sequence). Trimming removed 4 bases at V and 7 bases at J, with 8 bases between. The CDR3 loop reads CASSRGKEQYF. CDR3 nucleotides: TGTGCCAGTAGTAGAGGTAAAGAGCAGTACTTC.

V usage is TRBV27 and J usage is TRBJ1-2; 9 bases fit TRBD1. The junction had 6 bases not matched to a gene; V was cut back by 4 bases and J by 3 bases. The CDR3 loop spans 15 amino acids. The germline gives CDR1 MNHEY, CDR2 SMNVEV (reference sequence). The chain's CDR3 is CASSSRDRVYYGYTF. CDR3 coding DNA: TGTGCCAGCAGTTCCCGGGACAGGGTTTACTATGGCTACACCTTC.